This T cell receptor beta chain originates from a study of blood T cell repertoires in COVID-19. The assay was immunoSEQ multiplex PCR, and TCRdb's table has in-frame clones only and misses some. In the table there are 87,000 or so clones, 80% of which are singletons. The CDR3 loop spans 14 amino acids. CDR1 and CDR2 from the germline V gene are SGHVS and FQNEAQ. Trimming cost V 1 base and J 3 bases, with 7 bases left between them. This receptor was obtained from a woman of 80 years or more with active or convalescent COVID-19. The sequenced sample was peripheral blood. The chain combines TRBV7-8 with TRBJ1-5, with no clear D. CDR3 sequence reads: CASSLGGNNQPQHF. DNA of the CDR3: TGTGCCAGCAGCTTAGGAGGGAACAATCAGCCCCAGCATTTT. Drawing the rest from reference TRBV7-8 and TRBJ1-5, the complete variable domain is GAGVSQSPRYKVAKRGQDVALRCDPISGHVSLFWYQQALGQGPEFLTYFQNEAQLDKSGLPSDRFFAERPEGSVSTLKIQRTQQEDSAVYLCASSLGGNNQPQHFGDGTRLSIL.